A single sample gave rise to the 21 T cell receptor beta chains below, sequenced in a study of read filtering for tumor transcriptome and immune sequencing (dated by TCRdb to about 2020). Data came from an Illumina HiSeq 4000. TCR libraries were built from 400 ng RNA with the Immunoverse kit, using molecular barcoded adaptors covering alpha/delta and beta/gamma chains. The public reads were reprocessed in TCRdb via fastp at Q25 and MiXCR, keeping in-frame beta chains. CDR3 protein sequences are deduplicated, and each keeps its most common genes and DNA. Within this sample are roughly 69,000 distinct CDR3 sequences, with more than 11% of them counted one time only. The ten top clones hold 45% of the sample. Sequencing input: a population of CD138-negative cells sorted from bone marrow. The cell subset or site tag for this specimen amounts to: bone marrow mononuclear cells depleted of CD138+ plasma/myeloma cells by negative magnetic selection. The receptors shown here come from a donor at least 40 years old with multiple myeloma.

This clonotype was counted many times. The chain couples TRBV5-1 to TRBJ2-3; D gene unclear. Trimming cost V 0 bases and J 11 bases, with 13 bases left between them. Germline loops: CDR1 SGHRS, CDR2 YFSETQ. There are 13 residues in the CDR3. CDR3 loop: CASSLDGGGRQYF. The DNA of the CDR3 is TGCGCCAGCAGCTTGGATGGCGGCGGACGGCAGTATTTT. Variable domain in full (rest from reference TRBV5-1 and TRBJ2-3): KAGVTQTPRYLIKTRGQQVTLSCSPISGHRSVSWYQQTPGQGLQFLFEYFSETQRNKGNFPGRFSGRQFSNSRSEMNVSTLELGDSALYLCASSLDGGGRQYFGPGTRLTVL.

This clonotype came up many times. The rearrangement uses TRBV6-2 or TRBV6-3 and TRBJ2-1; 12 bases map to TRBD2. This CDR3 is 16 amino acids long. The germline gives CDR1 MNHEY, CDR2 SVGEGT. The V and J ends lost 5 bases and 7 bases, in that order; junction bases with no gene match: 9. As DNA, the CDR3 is TGTGCCAGCAGTGGAACTCTAGCGGGAGGGAGGAATGAGCAGTTCTTC. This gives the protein CASSGTLAGGRNEQFF.

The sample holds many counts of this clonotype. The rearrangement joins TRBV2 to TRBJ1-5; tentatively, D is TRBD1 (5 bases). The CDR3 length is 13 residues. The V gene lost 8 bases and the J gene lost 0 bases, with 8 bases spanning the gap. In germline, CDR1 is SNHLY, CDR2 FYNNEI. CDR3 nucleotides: TGTGCCAGCGGGGGGAATAGCAATCAGCCCCAGCATTTT. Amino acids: CASGGNSNQPQHF.

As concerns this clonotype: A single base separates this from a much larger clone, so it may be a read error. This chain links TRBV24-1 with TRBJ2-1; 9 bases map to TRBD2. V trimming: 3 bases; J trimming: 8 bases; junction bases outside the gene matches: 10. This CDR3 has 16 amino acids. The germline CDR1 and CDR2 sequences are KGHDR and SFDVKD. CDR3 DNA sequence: TGTGCCACCAGTGATCCCGTGACTAGCGGTAGAGATGAGCAGTTCTTC. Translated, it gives CATSDPVTSGRDEQFF.

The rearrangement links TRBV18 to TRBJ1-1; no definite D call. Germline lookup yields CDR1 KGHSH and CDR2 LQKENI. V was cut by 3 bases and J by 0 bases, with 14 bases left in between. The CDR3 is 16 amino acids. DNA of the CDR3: TGTGCCAGCTCACCGACGGTCGGGCAGATGAACACTGAAGCTTTCTTT. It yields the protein CASSPTVGQMNTEAFF.

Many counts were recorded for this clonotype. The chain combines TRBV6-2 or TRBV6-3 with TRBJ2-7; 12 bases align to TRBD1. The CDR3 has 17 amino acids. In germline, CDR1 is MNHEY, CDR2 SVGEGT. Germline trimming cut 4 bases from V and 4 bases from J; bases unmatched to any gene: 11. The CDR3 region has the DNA TGTGCCAGCAGTTCCGGGACAGGGGGCATCTTGAGGTACGAGCAGTACTTC. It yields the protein CASSSGTGGILRYEQYF.

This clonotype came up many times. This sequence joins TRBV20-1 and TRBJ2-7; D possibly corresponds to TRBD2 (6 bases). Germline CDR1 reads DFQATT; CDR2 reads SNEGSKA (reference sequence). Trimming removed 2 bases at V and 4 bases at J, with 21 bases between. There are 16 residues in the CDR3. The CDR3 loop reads CSARPHQGGLGYEQYF. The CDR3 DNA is TGCAGTGCTAGACCTCACCAGGGAGGCCTTGGGTACGAGCAGTACTTC.

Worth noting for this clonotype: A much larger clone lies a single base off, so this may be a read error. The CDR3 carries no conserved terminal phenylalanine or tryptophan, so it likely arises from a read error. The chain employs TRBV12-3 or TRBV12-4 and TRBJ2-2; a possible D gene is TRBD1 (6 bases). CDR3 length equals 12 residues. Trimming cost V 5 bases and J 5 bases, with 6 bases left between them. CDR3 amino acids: CASSGTTGELFL. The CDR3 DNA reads TGTGCCAGCAGTGGGACAACCGGGGAGCTGTTTCTT.

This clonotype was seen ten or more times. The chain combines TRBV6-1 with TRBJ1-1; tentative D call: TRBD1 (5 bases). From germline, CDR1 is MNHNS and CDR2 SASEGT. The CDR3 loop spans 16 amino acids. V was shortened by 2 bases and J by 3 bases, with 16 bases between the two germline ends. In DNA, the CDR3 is TGTGCCAGCAGTGAATCCTCCGGGACCGGAGACACTGAAGCTTTCTTT. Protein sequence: CASSESSGTGDTEAFF.

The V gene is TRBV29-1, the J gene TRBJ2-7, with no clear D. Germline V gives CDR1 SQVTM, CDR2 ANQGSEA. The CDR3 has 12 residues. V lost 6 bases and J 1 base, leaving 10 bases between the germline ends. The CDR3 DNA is TGCAGCGTGGAGTTGGGGTCCTACGAGCAGTACTTC. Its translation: CSVELGSYEQYF.

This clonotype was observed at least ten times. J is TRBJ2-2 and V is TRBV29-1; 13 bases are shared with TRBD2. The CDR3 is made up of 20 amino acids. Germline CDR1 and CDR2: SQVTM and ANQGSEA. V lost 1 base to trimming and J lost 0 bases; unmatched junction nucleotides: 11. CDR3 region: CSVEALPTSGRFANTGELFF. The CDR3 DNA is TGCAGCGTTGAAGCCTTGCCGACTAGCGGGAGGTTCGCGAACACCGGGGAGCTGTTTTTT.

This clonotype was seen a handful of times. CDR3 nucleotide sequence: TGTGCCTGGCGGCAGGGACTTGAAAAACTGTTTTTT. Translating gives CAWRQGLEKLFF. The chain couples TRBV30 to TRBJ1-4; TRBD1 might be the D (5 bases). Germline V gives CDR1 GTSNPN, CDR2 SVGIG (reference sequence). The V end lost 5 bases, the J end lost 7 bases, and 11 bases lay between the germline ends. This CDR3 has 12 amino acids.

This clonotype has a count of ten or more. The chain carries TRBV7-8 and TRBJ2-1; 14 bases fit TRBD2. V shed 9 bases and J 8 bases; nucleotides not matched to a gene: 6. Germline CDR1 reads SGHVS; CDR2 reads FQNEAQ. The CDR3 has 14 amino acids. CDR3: CASLGTSGSHEQFF. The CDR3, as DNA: TGTGCCAGTCTAGGGACTAGCGGGAGTCATGAGCAGTTCTTC.

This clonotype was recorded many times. The CDR3 spells CASSPGHNEQFF. The CDR3, as DNA: TGTGCCAGCAGTCCGGGGCACAATGAGCAGTTCTTC. The chain has TRBV28 and TRBJ2-1; the D call may be TRBD1 or TRBD2 (5 bases each). Trimming took 5 bases from V and 5 from J, leaving 7 bases between them. Germline V gene lookup returns CDR1 MDHEN and CDR2 SYDVKM. The CDR3 has 12 residues.

In DNA, the CDR3 is TGTGCCAGTAGCGTCCAGGGTGGAAAGGCTTACGAGCAGTACTTC. Protein sequence: CASSVQGGKAYEQYF. This chain links TRBV19 with TRBJ2-7; maybe TRBD1 (5 bases). V was pared by 6 bases and J by 4 bases, with 19 bases between. The germline CDR1 and CDR2 sequences are LNHDA and SQIVND (reference sequence). The length of the CDR3 is 15 residues.

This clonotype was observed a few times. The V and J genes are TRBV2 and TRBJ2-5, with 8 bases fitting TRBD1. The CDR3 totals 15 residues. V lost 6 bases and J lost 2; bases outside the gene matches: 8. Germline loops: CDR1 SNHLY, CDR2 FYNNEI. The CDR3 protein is CASRGDRRSQETQYF. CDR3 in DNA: TGTGCCAGCAGGGGGGACAGGAGATCACAAGAGACCCAGTACTTC.

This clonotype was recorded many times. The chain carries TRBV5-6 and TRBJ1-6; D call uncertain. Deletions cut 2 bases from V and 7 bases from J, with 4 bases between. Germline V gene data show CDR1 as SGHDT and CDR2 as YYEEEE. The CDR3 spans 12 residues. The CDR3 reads CASSFGNSPLHF. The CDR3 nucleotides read TGTGCCAGCAGCTTTGGGAATTCACCCCTCCACTTT.

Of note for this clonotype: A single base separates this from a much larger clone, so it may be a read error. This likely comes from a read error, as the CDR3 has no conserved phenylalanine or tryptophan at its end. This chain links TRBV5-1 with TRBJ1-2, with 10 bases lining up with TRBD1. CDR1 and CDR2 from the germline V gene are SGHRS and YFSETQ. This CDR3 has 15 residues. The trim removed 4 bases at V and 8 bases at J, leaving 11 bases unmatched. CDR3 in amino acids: CASSPLRGTGDGYTL. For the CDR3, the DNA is TGCGCCAGCAGCCCACTACGCGGGACAGGGGACGGCTACACCCTC.

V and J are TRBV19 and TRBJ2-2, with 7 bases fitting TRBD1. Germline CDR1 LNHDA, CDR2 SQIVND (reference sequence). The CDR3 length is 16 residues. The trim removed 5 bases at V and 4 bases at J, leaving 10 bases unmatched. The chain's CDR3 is CASSGGQARGTGELFF. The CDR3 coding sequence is TGTGCCAGTAGTGGCGGACAGGCGAGGGGCACCGGGGAGCTGTTTTTT.

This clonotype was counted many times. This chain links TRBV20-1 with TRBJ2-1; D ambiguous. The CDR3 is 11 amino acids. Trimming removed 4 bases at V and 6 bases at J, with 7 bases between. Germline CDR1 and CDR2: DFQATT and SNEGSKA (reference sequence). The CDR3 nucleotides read TGCAGTGCTACTAGTTTCAATGAGCAGTTCTTC. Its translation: CSATSFNEQFF.

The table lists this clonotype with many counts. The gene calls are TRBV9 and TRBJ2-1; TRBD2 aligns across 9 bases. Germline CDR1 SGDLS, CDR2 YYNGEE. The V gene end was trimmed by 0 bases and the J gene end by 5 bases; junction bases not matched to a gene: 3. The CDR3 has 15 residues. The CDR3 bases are TGTGCCAGCAGCGTAGGACTAGCGGTCAACAATGAGCAGTTCTTC. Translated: CASSVGLAVNNEQFF.